Reported below is one T cell receptor (beta chain). The germline V gene has CDR1 SGHTA and CDR2 FQGNSA. Trimming shortened V by 4 bases and J by 4 bases, and 12 bases separated the two germline ends. This CDR3 contains 14 residues. Authors' methods: Estimated nucleated cell counts came from reference gene primer amplification. Using immunoSEQ multiplex PCR, the repertoire was profiled, and TCRdb retains in-frame clones only, with some absent. The V and J calls and clone size were taken over from that table, and D and trimming were inferred from the DNA. The repertoire holds under 200,000 clones, with approximately 85% as singletons. The data belong to a study of blood T cell repertoires in COVID-19. Study-wide background: T cells, B-cell-depleted T cells, or PBMCs supplied cDNA or gDNA.

The clonotype comes from an elderly woman with acute or convalescent COVID-19. This chain connects TRBV7-2 to TRBJ2-3; weak D call: TRBD1 (5 bases). The sample taken for sequencing was peripheral blood. The CDR3 loop reads CASSSRQGADTQYF. The CDR3, as DNA: TGTGCCAGCAGCTCCCGTCAAGGGGCAGATACGCAGTATTTT.